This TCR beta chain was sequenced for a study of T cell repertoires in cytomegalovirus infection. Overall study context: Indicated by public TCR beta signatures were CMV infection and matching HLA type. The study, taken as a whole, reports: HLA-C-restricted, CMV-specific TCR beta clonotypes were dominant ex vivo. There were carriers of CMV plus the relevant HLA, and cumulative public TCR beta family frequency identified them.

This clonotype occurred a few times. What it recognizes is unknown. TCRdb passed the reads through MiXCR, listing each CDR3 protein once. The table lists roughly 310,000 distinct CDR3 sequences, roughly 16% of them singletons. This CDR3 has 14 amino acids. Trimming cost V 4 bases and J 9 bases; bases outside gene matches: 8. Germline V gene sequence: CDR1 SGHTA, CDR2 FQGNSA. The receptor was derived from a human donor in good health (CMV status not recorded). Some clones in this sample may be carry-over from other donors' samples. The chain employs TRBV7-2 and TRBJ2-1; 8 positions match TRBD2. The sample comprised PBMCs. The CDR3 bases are TGTGCCAGCAGCTCACCTCAAGCGGGGGTTGAGCAGTTCTTC. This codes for CASSSPQAGVEQFF.